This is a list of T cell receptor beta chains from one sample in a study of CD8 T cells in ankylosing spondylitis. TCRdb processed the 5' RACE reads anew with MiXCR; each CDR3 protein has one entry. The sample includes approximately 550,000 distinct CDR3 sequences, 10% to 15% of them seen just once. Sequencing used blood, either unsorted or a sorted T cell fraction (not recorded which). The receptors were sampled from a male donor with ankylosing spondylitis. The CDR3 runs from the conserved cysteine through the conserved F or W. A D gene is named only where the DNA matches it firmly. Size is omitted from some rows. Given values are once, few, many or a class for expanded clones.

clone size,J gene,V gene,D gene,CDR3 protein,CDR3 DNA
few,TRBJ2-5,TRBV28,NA,CASSNSGSLQETQYF,TGTGCCAGCAGTAACTCGGGATCCCTACAAGAGACCCAGTACTTC
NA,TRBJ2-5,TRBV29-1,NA,CSSGTSPETQYF,TGCAGCTCCGGGACAAGCCCAGAGACCCAGTACTTC
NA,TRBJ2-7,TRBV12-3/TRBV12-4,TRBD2,CASRLAGLTYEQYF,TGTGCCAGCAGGTTAGCGGGATTAACCTACGAGCAGTACTTC
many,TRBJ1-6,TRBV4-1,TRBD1,CASSQTTQGAPSPLHF,TGCGCCAGCAGCCAAACCACGCAGGGGGCGCCTTCACCCCTCCACTTT
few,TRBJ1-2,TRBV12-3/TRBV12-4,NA,CASMITYGYTF,TGTGCCAGCATGATAACCTATGGCTACACCTTC
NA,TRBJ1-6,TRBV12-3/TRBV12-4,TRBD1,CATLPDRWEGQNLHF,TGTGCCACCCTACCGGACAGGTGGGAGGGTCAGAACCTCCACTTT
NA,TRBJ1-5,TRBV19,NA,CASSIGGPSQPQHF,TGTGCCAGTAGTATCGGGGGGCCGAGTCAGCCCCAGCATTTT
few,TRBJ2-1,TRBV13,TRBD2,CASSATGGRGNEQFF,TGTGCCAGCAGCGCCACTGGCGGGAGAGGCAATGAGCAGTTCTTC
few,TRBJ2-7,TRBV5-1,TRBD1,CASSSGQVPGEQYF,TGCGCCAGCAGCTCCGGACAGGTCCCCGGGGAGCAGTACTTC
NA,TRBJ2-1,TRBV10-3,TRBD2,CAISSGSARNEQFF,TGTGCCATCAGTAGCGGGAGCGCACGGAATGAGCAGTTCTTC
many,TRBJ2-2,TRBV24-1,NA,CATSDPDRLNTGELFF,TGTGCCACCAGTGACCCTGACAGGTTGAACACCGGGGAGCTGTTTTTT
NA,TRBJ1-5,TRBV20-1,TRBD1,CSARIRTGARNQPQHF,TGCAGTGCTAGAATTCGGACAGGGGCGAGGAATCAGCCCCAGCATTTT
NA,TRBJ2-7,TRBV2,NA,CASRNRGGNSYEQYF,TGTGCCAGCAGGAATAGGGGCGGGAACTCCTACGAGCAGTACTTC
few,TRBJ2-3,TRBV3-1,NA,CASSQDYGVGSSKPDTQYF,TGTGCCAGCAGCCAAGATTATGGAGTTGGTAGTAGTAAACCAGATACGCAGTATTTT
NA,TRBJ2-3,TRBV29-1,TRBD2,CSVEGTSGSADTQYF,TGCAGCGTTGAAGGGACTAGCGGGAGTGCAGATACGCAGTATTTT
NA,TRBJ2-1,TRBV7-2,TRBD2,CASSQGLAGIEQFF,TGTGCCAGCAGCCAGGGACTAGCGGGGATTGAGCAGTTCTTC
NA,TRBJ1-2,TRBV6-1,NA,CASSEKGGANYGYTF,TGTGCCAGCAGTGAAAAGGGGGGCGCCAACTATGGCTACACCTTC
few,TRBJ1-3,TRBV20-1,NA,CSATGTSRNTIYF,TGCAGTGCTACTGGGACAAGTAGAAACACCATATATTTT
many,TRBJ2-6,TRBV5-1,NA,CASSSRSSGANVLTF,TGCGCCAGCAGCTCGCGGAGTTCTGGGGCCAACGTCCTGACTTTC
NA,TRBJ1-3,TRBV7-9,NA,CATRIEGTGNTIYF,TGTGCCACAAGAATTGAGGGTACTGGAAACACCATATATTTT
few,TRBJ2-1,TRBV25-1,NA,CASSGGTFPFSYNEQFF,TGTGCCAGCAGTGGCGGGACTTTTCCTTTTTCCTACAATGAGCAGTTCTTC
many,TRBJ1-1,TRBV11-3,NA,CASSLSGGPEAFF,TGTGCCAGCAGCCTTAGTGGGGGTCCCGAAGCTTTCTTT
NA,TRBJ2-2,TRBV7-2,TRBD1,CATIPGTGFAGELFF,TGTGCCACCATACCCGGGACAGGGTTTGCCGGGGAGCTGTTTTTT
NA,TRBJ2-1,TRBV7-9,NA,CASSLGFQDSEQFF,TGTGCCAGCAGCTTAGGTTTTCAGGATAGTGAGCAGTTCTTC
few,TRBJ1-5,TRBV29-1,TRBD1,CSVAGGYNQPQHF,TGCAGCGTCGCAGGGGGTTACAATCAGCCCCAGCATTTT
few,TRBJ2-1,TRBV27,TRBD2,CASSLHLAGGNNEQFF,TGTGCCAGCAGTTTACATCTAGCGGGGGGTAACAATGAGCAGTTCTTC
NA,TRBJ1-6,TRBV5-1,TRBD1,CASSLEPPGQGNSPLHF,TGCGCCAGCAGCTTGGAACCCCCGGGACAGGGAAATTCACCCCTCCACTTT
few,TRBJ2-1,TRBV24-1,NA,CATSDFGRRGYNEQFF,TGTGCCACCAGTGATTTTGGCAGGAGAGGCTACAATGAGCAGTTCTTC
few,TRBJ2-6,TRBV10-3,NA,CASPDSGANVLTF,TGTGCCAGCCCTGACTCTGGGGCCAACGTCCTGACTTTC
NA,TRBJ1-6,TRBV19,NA,CASSTAGAANSPLHF,TGTGCCAGTAGTACAGCAGGGGCGGCGAATTCACCCCTCCACTTT
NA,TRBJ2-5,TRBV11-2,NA,CASSLVSGTQYF,TGTGCCAGCAGCTTAGTGAGTGGGACCCAGTACTTC
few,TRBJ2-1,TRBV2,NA,CANQPRGSNPNEQFF,TGTGCCAACCAACCCCGGGGGTCAAACCCGAATGAGCAGTTCTTC
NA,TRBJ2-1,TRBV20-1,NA,CSAAPGSSYNEQFF,TGCAGTGCTGCCCCTGGCAGCTCCTACAATGAGCAGTTCTTC
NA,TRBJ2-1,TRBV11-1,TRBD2,CASSQRLANNEQFF,TGTGCCAGCAGCCAGAGACTAGCAAACAATGAGCAGTTCTTC
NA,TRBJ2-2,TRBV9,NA,CASSPPSMVNTGELFF,TGTGCCAGCAGCCCCCCCTCCATGGTAAACACCGGGGAGCTGTTTTTT
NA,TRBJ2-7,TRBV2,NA,CASRGTRHYEQYF,TGTGCCAGCAGGGGGACTCGGCACTACGAGCAGTACTTC
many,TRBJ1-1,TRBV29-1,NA,CSVVRQGMEAFF,TGCAGCGTTGTTCGCCAGGGTATGGAAGCTTTCTTT
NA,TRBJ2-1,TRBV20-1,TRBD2,CSARDSGMTSGIGNEQFF,TGCAGTGCTAGAGATTCAGGGATGACTAGCGGGATCGGCAATGAGCAGTTCTTC
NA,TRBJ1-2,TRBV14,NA,CASSQERWLGYTF,TGTGCCAGCAGCCAAGAGCGATGGCTGGGCTACACCTTC
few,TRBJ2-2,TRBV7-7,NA,CASSLAPGTHTGELFF,TGTGCCAGCAGCTTAGCCCCCGGGACGCACACCGGGGAGCTGTTTTTT
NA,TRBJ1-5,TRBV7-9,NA,CASSLDLSQPQHF,TGTGCCAGCAGCTTGGATTTAAGCCAGCCCCAGCATTTT
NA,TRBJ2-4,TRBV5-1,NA,CASSRGPDWDIQYF,TGCGCCAGCAGCCGTGGACCCGATTGGGACATTCAGTACTTC
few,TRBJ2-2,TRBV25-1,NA,CASKEQGNTGELFF,TGTGCCAGCAAAGAACAGGGCAACACCGGGGAGCTGTTTTTT
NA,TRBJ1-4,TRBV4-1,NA,CASSRGLANEKLFF,TGCGCCAGCAGCCGGGGGCTGGCTAATGAAAAACTGTTTTTT
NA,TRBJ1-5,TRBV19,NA,CASSIWWTSTRHQPQHF,TGTGCCAGTAGTATATGGTGGACATCAACGCGGCATCAGCCCCAGCATTTT
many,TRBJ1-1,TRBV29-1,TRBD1,CSVAKGQWEAFF,TGCAGCGTCGCTAAGGGACAGTGGGAAGCTTTCTTT
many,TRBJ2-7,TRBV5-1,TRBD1,CASSMERTGTHEQYF,TGCGCCAGCAGTATGGAGCGGACAGGGACCCACGAGCAGTACTTC
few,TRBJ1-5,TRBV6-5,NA,CASSYSNEGRQPQHF,TGTGCCAGCAGTTACTCGAATGAGGGACGACAGCCCCAGCATTTT
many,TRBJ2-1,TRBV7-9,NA,CASSLGSGFDEQFF,TGTGCCAGCAGCTTAGGGTCGGGGTTCGATGAGCAGTTCTTC
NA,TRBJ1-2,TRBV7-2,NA,CASREGGGDGYTF,TGTGCCAGCAGGGAAGGGGGTGGGGATGGCTACACCTTC
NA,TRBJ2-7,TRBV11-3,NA,CASSSQRGSGEQYF,TGTGCCAGCAGCTCTCAAAGGGGTTCGGGCGAGCAGTACTTC
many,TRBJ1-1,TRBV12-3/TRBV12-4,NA,CASRSTGMNTEAFF,TGTGCCAGCAGGTCGACGGGTATGAACACTGAAGCTTTCTTT
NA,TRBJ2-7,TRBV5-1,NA,CASSLGQRLVGEQYF,TGCGCCAGCAGCTTAGGCCAACGCCTGGTCGGGGAGCAGTACTTC
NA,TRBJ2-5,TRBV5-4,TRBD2,CASSLSGTQETQYF,TGTGCCAGCAGCTTGAGCGGGACCCAAGAGACCCAGTACTTC
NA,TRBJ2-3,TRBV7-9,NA,CASSPDTSTDTQYF,TGTGCCAGCAGCCCGGACACGAGCACAGATACGCAGTATTTT
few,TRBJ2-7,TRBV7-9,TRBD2,CASSPGTSGGYEQYF,TGTGCCAGCAGCCCCGGGACTAGCGGGGGATACGAGCAGTACTTC
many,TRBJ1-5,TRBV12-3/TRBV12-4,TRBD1,CASRNRGFNQPQHF,TGTGCCAGCAGAAACAGGGGATTCAATCAGCCCCAGCATTTT
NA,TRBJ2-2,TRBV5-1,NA,CASSWVSGGNTGELFF,TGCGCCAGCAGCTGGGTTAGCGGAGGGAACACCGGGGAGCTGTTTTTT
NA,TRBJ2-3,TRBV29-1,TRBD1,CSAPGTANTDTQYF,TGCAGCGCCCCAGGGACAGCAAACACAGATACGCAGTATTTT
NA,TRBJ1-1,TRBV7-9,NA,CDSRDLGTPNTEAFF,TGTGACAGCAGGGACCTCGGGACACCGAACACTGAAGCTTTCTTT